These 25 T cell receptor beta chains share one sample of origin, sequenced in a study of T cells expressing NK-cell markers. TCRdb re-analyzed the 5' RACE reads; it lists each CDR3 protein once, without DNA. Its clone listing holds roughly 160,000 distinct CDR3 sequences. The sample taken for sequencing was blood T cells: a sorted CD56 or NKG2C T cell subset, CD4+ or CD8+ T cells, or bulk PBMC T cells (not recorded which). These receptors were taken from a woman between 18 and 75 years old in good health.

The chain uses TRBV7-2 and TRBJ2-7. The CDR3 is made up of 14 amino acids. The V gene's germline CDR1 is SGHTA and CDR2 FQGNSA. The CDR3 reads CASSTRQGPYEQYF.

The chain couples TRBV5-1 to TRBJ1-5. The CDR3 covers 14 residues. CDR1 is SGHRS and CDR2 is YFSETQ in the germline V gene. CDR3 loop: CASSLENANQPQHF.

This chain uses TRBV12-3 or TRBV12-4 with TRBJ1-5; TCRdb indicates TRBD1, and absent DNA this call remains unverified. The CDR3 has 15 residues. The CDR3 loop reads CASSLAGILNQPQHF.

The rearrangement uses TRBV5-1 and TRBJ1-5; there is no DNA to check the TCRdb D call of TRBD1. The germline V gene has CDR1 SGHRS and CDR2 YFSETQ. This CDR3 spans 14 amino acids. CDR3 in amino acids: CASSSGQGGEPQHF. Full variable domain (remainder filled in from reference TRBV5-1 and TRBJ1-5): KAGVTQTPRYLIKTRGQQVTLSCSPISGHRSVSWYQQTPGQGLQFLFEYFSETQRNKGNFPGRFSGRQFSNSRSEMNVSTLELGDSALYLCASSSGQGGEPQHFGDGTRLSIL.

The chain recombines TRBV7-2 with TRBJ2-2. CDR3 size: 13 residues. Germline lookup yields CDR1 SGHTA and CDR2 FQGNSA. The CDR3 loop is CASSLSSSGELFF.

The V and J genes are TRBV7-9 and TRBJ2-3; TCRdb designates TRBD1, a call that cannot be tested without DNA. The CDR3 is 15 residues long. In germline, CDR1 is SEHNR, CDR2 FQNEAQ (reference sequence). The CDR3 reads CASSRDRAGTDTQYF.

V is TRBV7-2 and J is TRBJ2-4; TCRdb's D call, TRBD1, is unchecked because there is no DNA. Germline CDR1 SGHTA, CDR2 FQGNSA. The CDR3 spans 15 residues. This CDR3 is CASSLVPGRLDIQYF. Based on the CDR3 plus reference TRBV7-2 and TRBJ2-4, the full variable domain is GAGVSQSPSNKVTEKGKDVELRCDPISGHTALYWYRQSLGQGLEFLIYFQGNSAPDKSGLPSDRFSAERTGGSVSTLTIQRTQQEDSAVYLCASSLVPGRLDIQYFGAGTRLSVL.

The V gene is TRBV5-1, the J gene TRBJ2-3; there is no DNA to check the TCRdb D call of TRBD2. The CDR3 totals 15 residues. Looked up from germline, CDR1 is SGHRS and CDR2 is YFSETQ. The CDR3 sequence: CASSPLRLGTDTQYF.

The chain joins TRBV20-1 to TRBJ1-4. Germline lookup yields CDR1 DFQATT and CDR2 SNEGSKA (reference sequence). CDR3 length: 13 residues. The CDR3 spells CSASRGGNEKLFF.

The rearrangement links TRBV4-1 to TRBJ2-7. Germline CDR1 is MGHRA and CDR2 is YSYEKL. CDR3 length: 17 amino acids. The CDR3 region is CASSQEWMEGSSYEQYF.

The rearrangement joins TRBV7-2 to TRBJ2-3. Per germline, CDR1 SGHTA and CDR2 FQGNSA. The CDR3 covers 13 residues. CDR3 amino acids: CASSLDYGDTQYF. Together with reference TRBV7-2 and TRBJ2-3, the CDR3 gives the full variable domain: GAGVSQSPSNKVTEKGKDVELRCDPISGHTALYWYRQSLGQGLEFLIYFQGNSAPDKSGLPSDRFSAERTGGSVSTLTIQRTQQEDSAVYLCASSLDYGDTQYFGPGTRLTVL.

The chain combines TRBV10-3 with TRBJ2-1. The CDR3 is made up of 17 amino acids. Germline-derived CDR1 and CDR2 are ENHRY and SYGVKD. CDR3: CAISERTTWSSYNEQFF.

The chain is built from TRBV20-1 and TRBJ1-5; the D gene TCRdb calls, TRBD1, cannot be checked with no DNA. The CDR3 sequence is 19 residues long. Germline-derived CDR1 and CDR2 are DFQATT and SNEGSKA (reference sequence). CDR3: CSARDRFGTGPGSNQPQHF.

This chain uses TRBV12-3 or TRBV12-4 with TRBJ2-3; TCRdb returns TRBD2, unconfirmable since there is no DNA. This CDR3 has 13 residues. The CDR3 sequence is CASSWRGQAAQYF.

V gene TRBV7-6 combines with J gene TRBJ2-7; the D call of TRBD1 rests on TCRdb alone, since no DNA is present to check it. The germline gives CDR1 SGHVS, CDR2 FNYEAQ. CDR3 size: 14 residues. The CDR3 is CASSKRTGPYEQYF. Variable domain in full (rest from reference TRBV7-6 and TRBJ2-7): GAGVSQSPRYKVTKRGQDVALRCDPISGHVSLYWYRQALGQGPEFLTYFNYEAQQDKSGLPNDRFSAERPEGSISTLTIQRTEQRDSAMYRCASSKRTGPYEQYFGPGTRLTVT.

V gene TRBV20-1 combines with J gene TRBJ2-3; checking the TCRdb D call of TRBD2 is not possible without DNA. The CDR3 spans 18 residues. Germline V CDR1 and CDR2: DFQATT, SNEGSKA (reference sequence). The CDR3 is CSASILAGGALSTDTQYF.

The V and J genes are TRBV7-9 and TRBJ2-7. The CDR3 runs 15 residues. Germline assignment: CDR1 SEHNR and CDR2 FQNEAQ (reference sequence). The CDR3 sequence: CASSPLGGRVHEQYF.

The chain carries TRBV20-1 and TRBJ2-7; TCRdb's D call of TRBD1 is untestable without DNA. Looked up from germline, CDR1 is DFQATT and CDR2 is SNEGSKA (reference sequence). The CDR3 spans 14 residues. CDR3 loop: CSAGQPRGSREQYF.

The chain carries TRBV7-2 and TRBJ2-1; the D call of TRBD2 rests on TCRdb alone, since no DNA is present to check it. CDR1 is SGHTA and CDR2 is FQGNSA in the germline V gene. The CDR3 loop spans 17 amino acids. The CDR3 sequence is CASSLALRLADNNEQFF.

The gene calls are TRBV10-3 and TRBJ1-6; TCRdb's D gene call, TRBD1, goes unchecked for lack of DNA. CDR1 ENHRY and CDR2 SYGVKD come from the germline V gene. The CDR3 consists of 16 residues. This CDR3 is CAISESLGVPNSPLHF.

The V and J genes are TRBV7-3 and TRBJ2-3; TCRdb outputs TRBD1, but without DNA this stays unchecked. CDR1 and CDR2 (germline): SGHTA, FQGTGA. This CDR3 is 15 amino acids long. The CDR3 reads CASSSPGSSTDTQYF. Based on the CDR3 plus reference TRBV7-3 and TRBJ2-3, the full variable domain is GAGVSQTPSNKVTEKGKYVELRCDPISGHTALYWYRQSLGQGPEFLIYFQGTGAADDSGLPNDRFFAVRPEGSVSTLKIQRTERGDSAVYLCASSSPGSSTDTQYFGPGTRLTVL.

This sequence joins TRBV7-8 and TRBJ1-1. This CDR3 has 12 residues. CDR1 is SGHVS, CDR2 FQNEAQ, per germline. This CDR3 is CASSRTRTEAFF.

The chain couples TRBV18 to TRBJ1-6. This CDR3 is built from 14 residues. Germline V gene sequence: CDR1 KGHSH, CDR2 LQKENI. Here the CDR3 reads CASSPTRQGSPLHF.

The chain carries TRBV20-1 and TRBJ1-2; TCRdb proposes TRBD1, but this gene call is untestable without DNA. Germline V gene data show CDR1 as DFQATT and CDR2 as SNEGSKA (reference sequence). This CDR3 spans 15 amino acids. The CDR3 loop reads CSARRGGTGDFGYTF.

The chain carries TRBV20-1 and TRBJ2-5; with no DNA, the TCRdb D assignment of TRBD2 cannot be verified. The CDR3 loop spans 14 amino acids. Looked up from germline, CDR1 is DFQATT and CDR2 is SNEGSKA (reference sequence). The CDR3 region is CSATIGGTQETQYF.